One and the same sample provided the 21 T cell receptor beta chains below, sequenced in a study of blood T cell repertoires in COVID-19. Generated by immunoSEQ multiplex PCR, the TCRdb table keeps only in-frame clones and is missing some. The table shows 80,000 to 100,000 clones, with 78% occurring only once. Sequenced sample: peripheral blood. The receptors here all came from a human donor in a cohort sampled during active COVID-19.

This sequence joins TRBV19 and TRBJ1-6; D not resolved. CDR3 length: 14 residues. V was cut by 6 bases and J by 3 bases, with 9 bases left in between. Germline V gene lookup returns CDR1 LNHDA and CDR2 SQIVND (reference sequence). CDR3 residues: CASRRAIYNSPLHF. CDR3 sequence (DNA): TGTGCCAGTAGACGAGCGATCTATAATTCACCCCTCCACTTT.

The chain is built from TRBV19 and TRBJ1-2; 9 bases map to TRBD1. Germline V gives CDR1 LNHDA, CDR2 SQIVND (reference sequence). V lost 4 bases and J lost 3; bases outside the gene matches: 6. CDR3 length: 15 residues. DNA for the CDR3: TGTGCCAGTAGTACTCCGGGACAGGGACACTATGGCTACACCTTC. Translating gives CASSTPGQGHYGYTF.

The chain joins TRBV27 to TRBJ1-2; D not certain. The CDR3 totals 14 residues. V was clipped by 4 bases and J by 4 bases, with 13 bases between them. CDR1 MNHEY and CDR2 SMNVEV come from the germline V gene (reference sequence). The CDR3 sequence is CASSSGIFGYGYTF. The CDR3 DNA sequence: TGTGCCAGCAGTTCCGGGATTTTTGGCTATGGCTACACCTTC.

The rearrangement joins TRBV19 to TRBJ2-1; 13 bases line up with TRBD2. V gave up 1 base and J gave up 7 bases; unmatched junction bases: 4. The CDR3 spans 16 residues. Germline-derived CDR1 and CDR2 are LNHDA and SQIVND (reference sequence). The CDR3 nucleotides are TGTGCCAGTAGTATAGCGCGGACTAGCGGGAGAAATGAGCAGTTCTTC. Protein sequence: CASSIARTSGRNEQFF.

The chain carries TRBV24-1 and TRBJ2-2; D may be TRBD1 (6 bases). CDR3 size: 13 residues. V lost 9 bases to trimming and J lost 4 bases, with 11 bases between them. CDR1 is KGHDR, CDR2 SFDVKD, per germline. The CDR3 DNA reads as TGTGCCACCCAGGGGATGGGCACCGGGGAGCTGTTTTTT. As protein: CATQGMGTGELFF.

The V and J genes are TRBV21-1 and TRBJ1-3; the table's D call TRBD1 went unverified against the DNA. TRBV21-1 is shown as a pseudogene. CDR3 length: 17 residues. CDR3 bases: TGTGCCAGCCGCATGGGAGACAGGGTCTTCTCTGGAAACACCATATATTTT. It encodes CASRMGDRVFSGNTIYF.

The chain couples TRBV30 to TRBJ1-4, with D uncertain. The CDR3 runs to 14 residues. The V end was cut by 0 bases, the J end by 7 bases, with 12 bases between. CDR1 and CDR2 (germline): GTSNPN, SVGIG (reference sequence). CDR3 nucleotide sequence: TGTGCCTGGAGTGTTTACGGGAATAGTGAAAAACTGTTTTTT. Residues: CAWSVYGNSEKLFF.

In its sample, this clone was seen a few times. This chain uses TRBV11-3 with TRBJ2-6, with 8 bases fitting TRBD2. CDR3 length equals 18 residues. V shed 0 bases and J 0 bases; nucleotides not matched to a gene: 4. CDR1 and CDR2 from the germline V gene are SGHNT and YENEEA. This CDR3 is CASSLDQSGSSGANVLTF. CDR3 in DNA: TGTGCCAGCAGCTTAGATCAGAGCGGGAGCTCTGGGGCCAACGTCCTGACTTTC.

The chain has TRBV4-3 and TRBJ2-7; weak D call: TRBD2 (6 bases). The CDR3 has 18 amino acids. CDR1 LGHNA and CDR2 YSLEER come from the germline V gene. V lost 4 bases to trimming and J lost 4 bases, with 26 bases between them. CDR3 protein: CASSRRKGGGRFLYEQYV. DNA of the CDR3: TGCGCCAGCAGCCGTCGAAAGGGAGGCGGGCGCTTCTTATACGAGCAGTACGTC.

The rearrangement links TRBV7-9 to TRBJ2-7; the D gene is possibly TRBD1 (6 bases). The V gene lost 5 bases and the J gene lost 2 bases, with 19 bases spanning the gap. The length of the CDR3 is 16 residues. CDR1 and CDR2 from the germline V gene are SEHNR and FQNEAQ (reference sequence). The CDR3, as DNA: TGTGCCAGCAGCCAAGAACAGGGACCCACCGCCTACGAGCAGTACTTC. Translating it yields CASSQEQGPTAYEQYF.

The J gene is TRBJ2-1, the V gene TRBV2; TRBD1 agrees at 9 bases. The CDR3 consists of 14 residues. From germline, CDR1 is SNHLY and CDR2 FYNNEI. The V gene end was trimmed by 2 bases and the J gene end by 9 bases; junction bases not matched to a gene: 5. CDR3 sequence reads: CASSEKQGAAEQFF. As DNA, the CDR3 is TGTGCCAGCAGTGAAAAACAGGGGGCCGCTGAGCAGTTCTTC.

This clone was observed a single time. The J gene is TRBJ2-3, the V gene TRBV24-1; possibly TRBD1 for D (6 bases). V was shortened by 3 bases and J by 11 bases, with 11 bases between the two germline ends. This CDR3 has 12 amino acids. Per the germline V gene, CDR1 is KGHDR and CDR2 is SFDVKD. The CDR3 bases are TGTGCCACCAGTGATGGACAGCGAGGGCAGTATTTT. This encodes CATSDGQRGQYF.

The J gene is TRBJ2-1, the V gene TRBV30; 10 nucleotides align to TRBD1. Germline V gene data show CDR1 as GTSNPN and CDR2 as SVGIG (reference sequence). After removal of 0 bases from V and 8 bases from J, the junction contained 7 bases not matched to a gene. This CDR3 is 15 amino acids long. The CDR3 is CAWSVLGTGEDEQFF. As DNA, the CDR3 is TGTGCCTGGAGTGTATTAGGGACAGGGGAGGATGAGCAGTTCTTC.

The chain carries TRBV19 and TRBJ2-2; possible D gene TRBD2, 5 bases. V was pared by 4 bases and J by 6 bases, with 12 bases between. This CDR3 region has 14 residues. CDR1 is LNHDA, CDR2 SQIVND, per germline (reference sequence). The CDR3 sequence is CASSRGLVAGELFF. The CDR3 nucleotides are TGTGCCAGTAGTAGAGGGCTTGTCGCCGGGGAGCTGTTTTTT.

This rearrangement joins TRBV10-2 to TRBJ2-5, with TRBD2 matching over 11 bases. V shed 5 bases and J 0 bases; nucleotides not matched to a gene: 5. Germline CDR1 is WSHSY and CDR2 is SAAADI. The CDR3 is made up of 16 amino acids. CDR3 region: CASSTGTSGYQETQYF. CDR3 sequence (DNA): TGCGCCAGCAGTACCGGGACTAGCGGTTACCAAGAGACCCAGTACTTC.

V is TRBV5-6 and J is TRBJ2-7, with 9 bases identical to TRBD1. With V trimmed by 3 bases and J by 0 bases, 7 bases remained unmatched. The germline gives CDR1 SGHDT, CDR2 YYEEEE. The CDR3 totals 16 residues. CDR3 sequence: CASSSPRDRVSYEQYF. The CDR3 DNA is TGTGCCAGCAGCTCCCCGAGGGACAGGGTCTCCTACGAGCAGTACTTC.

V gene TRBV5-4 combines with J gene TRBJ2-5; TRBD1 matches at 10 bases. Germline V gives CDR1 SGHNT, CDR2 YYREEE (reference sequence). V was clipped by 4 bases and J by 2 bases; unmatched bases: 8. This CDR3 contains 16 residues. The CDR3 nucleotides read TGTGCCAGCAGCCTCGGGACAGGGGCTATTCAAGAGACCCAGTACTTC. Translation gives CASSLGTGAIQETQYF. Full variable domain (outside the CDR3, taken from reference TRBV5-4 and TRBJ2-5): ETGVTQSPTHLIKTRGQQVTLRCSSQSGHNTVSWYQQALGQGPQFIFQYYREEENGRGNFPPRFSGLQFPNYSSELNVNALELDDSALYLCASSLGTGAIQETQYFGPGTRLLVL.

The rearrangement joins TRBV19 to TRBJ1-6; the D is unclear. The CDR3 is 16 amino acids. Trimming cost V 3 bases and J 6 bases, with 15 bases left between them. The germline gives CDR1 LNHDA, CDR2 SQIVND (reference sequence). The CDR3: CASSIDTSNLNSPLHF. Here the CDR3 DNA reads TGTGCCAGTAGTATCGACACCTCTAACCTTAATTCACCCCTCCACTTT.

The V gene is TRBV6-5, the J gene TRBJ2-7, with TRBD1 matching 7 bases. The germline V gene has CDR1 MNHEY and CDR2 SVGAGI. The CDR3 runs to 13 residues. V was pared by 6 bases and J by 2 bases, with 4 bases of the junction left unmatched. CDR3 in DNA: TGTGCCAGCAGCCCCGGGACAGCCTACGAGCAGTACGTC. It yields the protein CASSPGTAYEQYV.

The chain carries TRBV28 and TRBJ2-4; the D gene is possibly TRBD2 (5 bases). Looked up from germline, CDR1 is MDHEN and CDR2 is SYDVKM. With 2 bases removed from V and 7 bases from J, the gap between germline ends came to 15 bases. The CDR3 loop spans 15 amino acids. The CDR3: CASSLIPLGVNIQYF. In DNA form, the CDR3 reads TGTGCCAGCAGTTTAATTCCCCTCGGGGTTAACATTCAGTACTTC.

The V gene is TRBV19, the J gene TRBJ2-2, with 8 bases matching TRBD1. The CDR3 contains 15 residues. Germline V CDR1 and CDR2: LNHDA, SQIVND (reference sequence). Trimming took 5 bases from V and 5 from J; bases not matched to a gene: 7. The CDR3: CASSAGQVGTGELFF. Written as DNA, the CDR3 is TGTGCCAGTAGTGCGGGACAGGTTGGGACCGGGGAGCTGTTTTTT. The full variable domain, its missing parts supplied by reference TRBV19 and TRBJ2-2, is DGGITQSPKYLFRKEGQNVTLSCEQNLNHDAMYWYRQDPGQGLRLIYYSQIVNDFQKGDIAEGYSVSREKKESFPLTVTSAQKNPTAFYLCASSAGQVGTGELFFGEGSRLTVL.